The entry below describes one TCR beta chain. The antigen is undetermined. The CDR3 runs 15 residues. CDR1 and CDR2 (germline): SGHRS, YFSETQ. V was clipped by 0 bases and J by 2 bases; unmatched bases: 5. This sample stems from a study of cytomegalovirus exposure and HLA in healthy donors. Researchers ran the PCR with 60 Vbeta and 13 Jbeta primers. Clones were sequenced by immunoSEQ multiplex PCR, and TCRdb holds only the in-frame ones, with some missing. The table includes 100,000 to 150,000 clones, 74% detected once. Study-wide results and limits: Among immune exposure information, only CMV serostatus was available.

The source of this sequence is a woman aged 50 to 60 in good health and CMV-seropositive. Sequencing was carried out using PBMCs. V is TRBV5-1 and J is TRBJ2-7, with TRBD2 matching over 7 bases. CDR3 sequence: CASSLGPTSAYEQYF. Written as DNA, the CDR3 is TGCGCCAGCAGCTTGGGACCTACTAGCGCCTACGAGCAGTACTTC.